These 10 T cell receptor beta chains originate from one sample sequenced in a study of early T cells in non-severe SARS-CoV-2 infection. Each CDR3 protein is one row after TCRdb ran MiXCR on the 5' RACE reads. The table records over 50,000 distinct CDR3 sequences, about 7.7% of them present only once. Sequences were derived from whole blood, sampled at baseline. These receptors all come from an adult who was a healthcare worker with PCR-confirmed SARS-CoV-2 infection or an uninfected control (not recorded which).

This clonotype has ten or more counts. This chain uses TRBV4-1 with TRBJ2-1, with D maybe TRBD2 (5 bases). With 3 bases removed from V and 5 bases from J, the gap between germline ends came to 11 bases. CDR3 size: 14 residues. Germline V gene data show CDR1 as MGHRA and CDR2 as YSYEKL. For the CDR3, the DNA is TGCGCCAGCAGCCAGGACTGGACCGACAATGAGCAGTTCTTC. Protein product: CASSQDWTDNEQFF.

This chain uses TRBV20-1 with TRBJ2-3; D possibly corresponds to TRBD1 (6 bases). The V end was cut by 3 bases, the J end by 6 bases, with 10 bases between. Per the germline V gene, CDR1 is DFQATT and CDR2 is SNEGSKA (reference sequence). This CDR3 has 12 residues. In DNA, the CDR3 is TGCAGTGCTAGCGGGGACATGGATACGCAGTATTTT. As protein: CSASGDMDTQYF.

In its sample, this clonotype was seen many times. The chain has TRBV5-1 and TRBJ1-1; D is perhaps TRBD1 (6 bases). The ends were cut back, 0 bases at V and 5 bases at J, with 8 bases in the middle. Germline-derived CDR1 and CDR2 are SGHRS and YFSETQ. This CDR3 region has 13 residues. CDR3 sequence (DNA): TGCGCCAGCAGCTTGGGGAGGGGGACTGAAGCTTTCTTT. This codes for CASSLGRGTEAFF.

This clonotype was seen repeatedly, ten times or more. J is TRBJ2-7 and V is TRBV6-2 or TRBV6-3, with D possibly matching TRBD1 (5 bases). Germline values: CDR1 MNHEY, CDR2 SVGEGT. V gave up 3 bases and J gave up 3 bases, with 12 bases separating them. This CDR3 is 14 amino acids long. In nucleotides, the CDR3 is TGTGCCAGCAGTTATTGGGGCAGTGGCTACGAGCAGTACTTC. Translated: CASSYWGSGYEQYF.

The chain carries TRBV20-1 and TRBJ2-7, with 7 bases lining up with TRBD2. This CDR3 is built from 13 residues. The V gene's germline CDR1 is DFQATT and CDR2 SNEGSKA (reference sequence). This CDR3 reads CSPRLAGEVEQYF. DNA of the CDR3: TGCAGCCCCAGACTGGCGGGAGAGGTCGAGCAGTACTTC.

The rearrangement uses TRBV23-1 and TRBJ2-2, with D hard to call. TRBV23-1 falls under the ORF class, with uncertain function. The CDR3 has 16 residues. V shed 8 bases and J shed 4 bases, with 20 bases lying between them. The CDR3 DNA follows: TGCGCCAGCCCCGGTGTTTTTGGGTCGGGCACCGGGGAGCTGTTTTTT. This codes for CASPGVFGSGTGELFF.

This clonotype was detected ten times or more. The chain employs TRBV3-1 and TRBJ2-3; TRBD2 aligns across 12 bases. CDR1 and CDR2 (germline): LGHDT, YNNKEL (reference sequence). Trimming at V came to 1 base and at J to 7 bases, leaving 3 bases not matched to a gene. This CDR3 has 15 amino acids. The CDR3 spells CASSQGLAGGNTQYF. The CDR3 DNA reads TGTGCCAGCAGCCAAGGCCTAGCGGGAGGGAATACGCAGTATTTT.

The gene calls are TRBV7-8 and TRBJ2-7, with 11 bases lining up with TRBD2. This CDR3 contains 16 residues. The trim removed 1 base at V and 4 bases at J, leaving 6 bases unmatched. The germline gives CDR1 SGHVS, CDR2 FQNEAQ. CDR3 amino acids: CASSLEGTSGLYEQYF. CDR3 coding DNA: TGTGCCAGCAGCTTAGAAGGGACTAGCGGATTATACGAGCAGTACTTC.

The chain couples TRBV10-3 to TRBJ1-2, with a tentative D call TRBD1 (5 bases). This CDR3 is built from 11 residues. Germline V CDR1 and CDR2: ENHRY, SYGVKD. The V and J ends lost 9 bases and 2 bases respectively, with 7 bases between them. The CDR3 nucleotides read TGTGCCATTCGGGGGAACTATGGCTACACCTTC. This codes for CAIRGNYGYTF.

This clonotype was observed a few times. This chain connects TRBV7-6 to TRBJ2-2; no clear D. V lost 5 bases and J lost 7, with 8 bases in between. The CDR3 sequence is 12 residues long. The germline CDR1 and CDR2 sequences are SGHVS and FNYEAQ. CDR3 nucleotide sequence: TGTGCCAGCAGCCAAGGAGTCGGGGAGCTGTTTTTT. It translates to CASSQGVGELFF. The complete variable domain, with remaining parts taken from reference TRBV7-6 and TRBJ2-2, reads GAGVSQSPRYKVTKRGQDVALRCDPISGHVSLYWYRQALGQGPEFLTYFNYEAQQDKSGLPNDRFSAERPEGSISTLTIQRTEQRDSAMYRCASSQGVGELFFGEGSRLTVL.